The rows below give T cell receptor beta chains drawn from one sample of a study of blood T cell repertoires in COVID-19. The table came from immunoSEQ multiplex PCR; TCRdb's copy has only in-frame clones and leaves some out. The data contain 250,000 to 300,000 clones, 75% to 90% of them singletons. Sequenced: peripheral blood. The receptor source for this set is a woman between 65 and 79 years old with acute or convalescent COVID-19. CDR3s leave out the opening cysteine and the closing phenylalanine or tryptophan. Each record gives: J gene, clone size, V gene, CDR3 protein. Clone size appears in some rows only: once, few, many, or a class for an expanded clone.

j_call: TRBJ1-1; clone_size: few; v_call: TRBV28; cdr3_aa: ASTGGGLNTEAF
j_call: TRBJ1-2; clone_size: .; v_call: TRBV19; cdr3_aa: ASSTPGRTGDRGYT
j_call: TRBJ1-2; clone_size: .; v_call: TRBV12-3/TRBV12-4; cdr3_aa: ASSLSGVGYT
j_call: TRBJ1-1; clone_size: .; v_call: TRBV6-5; cdr3_aa: ASSPRGRTEAF
j_call: TRBJ1-2; clone_size: .; v_call: TRBV6-5; cdr3_aa: ASSQQVYYT
j_call: TRBJ1-1; clone_size: .; v_call: TRBV5-1; cdr3_aa: ATRPGENTEAF
j_call: TRBJ2-1; clone_size: .; v_call: TRBV2; cdr3_aa: ASMGGFDEQF
j_call: TRBJ2-5; clone_size: .; v_call: TRBV5-1; cdr3_aa: ASKRQGVETQY
j_call: TRBJ2-5; clone_size: .; v_call: TRBV7-9; cdr3_aa: ASSFRGLETQY
j_call: TRBJ2-3; clone_size: .; v_call: TRBV15; cdr3_aa: ATEAGDGAGADTQY
j_call: TRBJ2-7; clone_size: .; v_call: TRBV5-1; cdr3_aa: ASSLAPGVIYEQY
j_call: TRBJ2-3; clone_size: few; v_call: TRBV13; cdr3_aa: ASSTLAGTNTQY
j_call: TRBJ2-2; clone_size: .; v_call: TRBV11-2; cdr3_aa: ASSFRSGQRGVGGELF
j_call: TRBJ2-1; clone_size: .; v_call: TRBV10-3; cdr3_aa: AISESGLIGGGIGEQF
j_call: TRBJ1-1; clone_size: .; v_call: TRBV18; cdr3_aa: ASSPQGSRGEAF
j_call: TRBJ1-2; clone_size: .; v_call: TRBV11-2; cdr3_aa: ASSLLPMGGDGYT
j_call: TRBJ1-1; clone_size: .; v_call: TRBV3-1/TRBV3-2; cdr3_aa: ASSPGDREAF
j_call: TRBJ1-4; clone_size: .; v_call: TRBV28; cdr3_aa: ASSSTLSTNEKLF
j_call: TRBJ2-5; clone_size: .; v_call: TRBV6-5; cdr3_aa: ASSYSAGYQETQY
j_call: TRBJ2-4; clone_size: once; v_call: TRBV6-1; cdr3_aa: ASSEARLDIQY
j_call: TRBJ1-2; clone_size: .; v_call: TRBV19; cdr3_aa: ASSLRGPGYT
j_call: TRBJ2-1; clone_size: .; v_call: TRBV7-3; cdr3_aa: ASSIRPGQGVSEQF
j_call: TRBJ1-2; clone_size: .; v_call: TRBV6-6; cdr3_aa: ASSYSPSSGYT
j_call: TRBJ2-4; clone_size: .; v_call: TRBV19; cdr3_aa: ASSMGWHREIGNTIQY
j_call: TRBJ2-7; clone_size: .; v_call: TRBV2; cdr3_aa: AGAGQGINEQY
j_call: TRBJ1-2; clone_size: few; v_call: TRBV5-8; cdr3_aa: ASSPQDRYGYT
j_call: TRBJ1-2; clone_size: .; v_call: TRBV19; cdr3_aa: ASSMGIDGNYGNGYT
j_call: TRBJ1-4; clone_size: once; v_call: TRBV5-4; cdr3_aa: ASSLGGWGTPTNEKLF
j_call: TRBJ2-1; clone_size: once; v_call: TRBV30; cdr3_aa: AWSRLRGSYNEQF
j_call: TRBJ2-1; clone_size: .; v_call: TRBV6-4; cdr3_aa: ASSDCISEETSYNEQF
j_call: TRBJ2-2; clone_size: .; v_call: TRBV5-1; cdr3_aa: ASSSGLAGDRLF
j_call: TRBJ2-1; clone_size: .; v_call: TRBV6-5; cdr3_aa: ASSQPGTGVDEQF
j_call: TRBJ1-6; clone_size: .; v_call: TRBV27; cdr3_aa: ASSRGTGGSPLH
j_call: TRBJ1-4; clone_size: .; v_call: TRBV11-2; cdr3_aa: ASSFGTGINEKLF
j_call: TRBJ1-1; clone_size: few; v_call: TRBV6-1; cdr3_aa: ASSDTLNTEAF
j_call: TRBJ1-3; clone_size: .; v_call: TRBV9; cdr3_aa: ASSGSGLGGNTIY
j_call: TRBJ2-1; clone_size: .; v_call: TRBV3-1/TRBV3-2; cdr3_aa: ASSQGGGKSNEQF
j_call: TRBJ1-6; clone_size: .; v_call: TRBV6-5; cdr3_aa: ASSYNPGSPLH